This TCR beta chain stems from a study of OX40 agonist ivuxolimab in advanced cancers. Overall study: An anti-OX40 (CD134) antibody with agonistic activity, ivuxolimab, was administered to patients. A diagnosis of hepatocellular carcinoma, melanoma, renal cell or head and neck cancer was present in dose-escalation patients. Of the patients, three showed partial responses, one with hepatocellular carcinoma and two with cutaneous melanoma.

Germline V lookup: CDR1 SGHTA, CDR2 FQGNSA. CDR3 size: 15 residues. V lost 3 bases to trimming and J lost 4 bases, with 14 bases between them. Data came from immunoSEQ multiplex PCR; TCRdb stores just in-frame clones and leaves some out. The data contain 55,000 to 70,000 clones, more than 70% of them singletons. A word on this clone: What it recognizes is unknown.

The study's findings and limits: Which antigen the expanded peripheral T cells recognized is unknown.

The chain joins TRBV7-2 to TRBJ2-3, with D unclear. The specimen was CD4+ or CD8+ T cells sorted from blood, collected in a trial of the OX40 agonist ivuxolimab. The sequence came from an adult with an advanced solid tumor such as melanoma, head and neck, liver or kidney cancer. The CDR3, as DNA: TGTGCCAGCAGCTTGGCCGGCCTAAGGTCAGATACGCAGTATTTT. Protein product: CASSLAGLRSDTQYF.